This T cell receptor beta chain derives from a study of T cell changes during pregnancy in multiple sclerosis. This table comes from immunoSEQ multiplex PCR, and its TCRdb copy is limited to in-frame clones, with some not included. Of about 60,000 clones in the sample, around nine tenths were seen once. The length of the CDR3 is 13 residues. CDR1 and CDR2 from the germline V gene are SGHRS and YFSETQ. V gave up 4 bases and J gave up 5 bases; unmatched junction bases: 3. The sequences come from peripheral blood, collected before pregnancy. V is TRBV5-1 and J is TRBJ2-5; 9 bases agree with TRBD1. The source of this sequence is a female donor with multiple sclerosis, enrolled in a pregnancy study. The CDR3 is CASSRTGVETQYF. The CDR3 DNA sequence: TGCGCCAGCAGCCGGACAGGGGTCGAGACCCAGTACTTC.